One T cell receptor beta chain is described in this entry. This clonotype has just a few counts. Its antigen is not yet known. No quality values exist for individual bases; no much larger clone is one base distant. Including cysteine and phenylalanine, the CDR3 has 13 amino acids. Of the read, only the CDR3 DNA is kept; its 39 bases are in frame from base 1. The junction shows trimming of 6 bases on V and 6 bases on J, plus 12 bases between the germline ends. The germline V gene sets CDR1 to WSHSY and CDR2 to SAAADI. Library construction relied on RT-PCR. Data came from an Illumina HiSeq 2500. The public sequencing data were trimmed at Q25 with fastp and processed into clonotypes with MiXCR by TCRdb, which kept only in-frame beta chains. Entries that share a CDR3 protein sequence are merged under the most common genes and DNA. Recorded for this sample are roughly 650,000 distinct CDR3 sequences; 14% of them occurred a single time. The ten top clones hold approximately 7.6% of the sample.

This specimen belongs to a study of response to subunit inactivated influenza vaccine (dated by TCRdb to 2016 to 2019). General notes on the study: Deep quantitative profiling of the T cell receptor repertoire was used in the study to follow responses to a trivalent subunit inactivated influenza vaccine.

Overall study results and their limits: The authors proposed that each seasonal influenza vaccination may bring in only a limited number of new T cells.

The chain joins TRBV10-2 to TRBJ1-5; no D gene can be assigned with confidence. The sequence came from a man in his forties or fifties who received an inactivated influenza vaccine. Donor details come from another sample of the same person, matched by shared clones. The input for sequencing was PBMCs from blood, taken around two weeks before vaccination. The CDR3 is CASSHSERQPQHF. The DNA sequence is TGCGCCAGCAGCCACAGCGAGCGTCAGCCCCAGCATTTT.